These T cell receptor beta chains were read from a single sample in a study of blood T cells in healthy people across ages. TCRdb processed the 5' RACE reads anew with MiXCR; each CDR3 protein has one entry. The data hold hundreds of thousands of distinct CDR3 sequences, with more than 25% observed a single time. These data were likewise used in another study, on T cells of mothers and their children.

Sequenced: blood. The receptors shown here come from a boy aged 5-17 years in good health. CDR3s include the opening cysteine and the closing phenylalanine or tryptophan. Fields, in order: J gene, D gene, clone size, V gene, CDR3 protein, CDR3 DNA. The D gene is left open where the match is weak. The size field is filled for only some rows; it gives once, few, many or a size class.

J: TRBJ2-3
D: .
size: .
V: TRBV12-3/TRBV12-4
CDR3: CAITGDTQYF
DNA: TGTGCCATCACGGGGGATACGCAGTATTTT

J: TRBJ1-2
D: .
size: once
V: TRBV10-1
CDR3: CASSEDRRDTYGYTF
DNA: TGCGCCAGCAGTGAGGACCGCCGGGACACCTATGGCTACACCTTC

J: TRBJ1-3
D: .
size: .
V: TRBV4-1
CDR3: CASSIRADHHSGNTIYF
DNA: TGCGCCAGCAGCATTCGGGCGGACCACCACTCTGGAAACACCATATATTTT

J: TRBJ2-5
D: .
size: many
V: TRBV9
CDR3: CASSVVGETQYF
DNA: TGTGCCAGCAGCGTAGTTGGGGAGACCCAGTACTTC

J: TRBJ2-7
D: TRBD1
size: few
V: TRBV29-1
CDR3: CSWQGAYEQYF
DNA: TGCAGCTGGCAGGGGGCCTACGAGCAGTACTTC

J: TRBJ1-2
D: .
size: few
V: TRBV29-1
CDR3: CSVDQGGYTF
DNA: TGCAGCGTTGACCAGGGTGGCTACACCTTC

J: TRBJ2-5
D: .
size: few
V: TRBV30
CDR3: CAWEEGVVETQYF
DNA: TGTGCCTGGGAGGAGGGGGTGGTGGAGACCCAGTACTTC

J: TRBJ1-5
D: .
size: .
V: TRBV6-1
CDR3: CASSTRSSNQPQHF
DNA: TGTGCCAGCAGTACCAGGAGCAGCAATCAGCCCCAGCATTTT

J: TRBJ1-1
D: .
size: few
V: TRBV10-3
CDR3: CAISDRITEAFF
DNA: TGTGCCATCAGTGATCGAATCACTGAAGCTTTCTTT

J: TRBJ2-1
D: .
size: .
V: TRBV7-9
CDR3: CASSAGTILHNEQFF
DNA: TGTGCCAGCAGCGCCGGGACAATACTTCACAATGAGCAGTTCTTC

J: TRBJ1-3
D: .
size: .
V: TRBV3-1
CDR3: CASSQETRSSGNTIYF
DNA: TGTGCCAGCAGCCAAGAAACCCGGAGCTCTGGAAACACCATATATTTT

J: TRBJ1-3
D: .
size: few
V: TRBV2
CDR3: CASSAGLSGNTIYF
DNA: TGTGCCAGCAGCGCAGGGCTCTCTGGAAACACCATATATTTT

J: TRBJ2-6
D: .
size: .
V: TRBV6-6
CDR3: CASTVGAGANVLTF
DNA: TGTGCCAGCACCGTAGGGGCTGGGGCCAACGTCCTGACTTTC

J: TRBJ1-2
D: .
size: .
V: TRBV7-6
CDR3: CASSNDGNYGYTF
DNA: TGTGCCAGCAGCAATGACGGGAACTATGGCTACACCTTC

J: TRBJ1-1
D: .
size: .
V: TRBV7-8
CDR3: CASSLALQGNTEAFF
DNA: TGTGCCAGCAGCTTAGCCTTACAGGGGAACACTGAAGCTTTCTTT

J: TRBJ2-5
D: .
size: .
V: TRBV24-1
CDR3: CATSDPRTVSETQYF
DNA: TGTGCCACCAGTGATCCGAGGACAGTAAGCGAGACCCAGTACTTC

J: TRBJ2-7
D: TRBD2
size: .
V: TRBV20-1
CDR3: CSASLAGGHEQYF
DNA: TGCAGTGCTAGCCTAGCGGGGGGACACGAGCAGTACTTC

J: TRBJ2-2
D: .
size: .
V: TRBV6-5
CDR3: CASSYRIQAYTITDTPGELFF
DNA: TGTGCCAGCAGTTACAGGATCCAGGCTTACACCATAACGGACACTCCCGGGGAGCTGTTTTTT